This is a list of T cell receptor beta chains from one sample in a study of identical twins. One entry per CDR3 protein results from TCRdb running MiXCR on the 5' RACE reads. The sample gives hundreds of thousands of distinct CDR3 sequences, 7% to 8.5% of which show up once; 5% to 6% is in the top ten. These data were also filed under a second study, of yellow fever vaccine responses in identical twins.

The sequenced material came from CD8+ T cells sorted from blood. The receptors stem from a woman aged 18-29 years in good health. CDR3s include the opening cysteine and the closing phenylalanine or tryptophan. A D gene is named only where the DNA matches it firmly. Not all rows give a size; the values are once, few, many and, for expanded clones, a class.

abundance	d_gene	v_gene	j_gene	CDR3aa	CDR3nt
few	-	TRBV7-9	TRBJ2-1	CASVTNPNEQFF	TGTGCCAGCGTAACTAACCCCAATGAGCAGTTCTTC
-	-	TRBV28	TRBJ1-5	CASTIEYSNQPQHF	TGTGCCAGCACCATAGAATATAGCAATCAGCCCCAGCATTTT
few	-	TRBV29-1	TRBJ2-7	CSVGGPPSSYEQYF	TGCAGCGTCGGGGGACCCCCGAGCTCCTACGAGCAGTACTTC
few	-	TRBV9	TRBJ2-3	CASSCLNTQYF	TGTGCCAGCAGCTGTCTGAATACGCAGTATTTT
few	TRBD2	TRBV6-5	TRBJ2-3	CASSYSLREGDTQYF	TGTGCCAGCAGTTACTCCTTGCGGGAGGGGGATACGCAGTATTTT
-	-	TRBV5-1	TRBJ2-3	CASSGLTASTDTQYF	TGCGCCAGCAGCGGGTTGACAGCCAGCACAGATACGCAGTATTTT
-	TRBD2	TRBV11-1	TRBJ2-3	CASSPERGIPDTQYF	TGTGCCAGCAGCCCCGAGCGGGGCATCCCAGATACGCAGTATTTT
many	TRBD1	TRBV29-1	TRBJ2-6	CSVVPPGQVSVGANVLTF	TGCAGCGTTGTCCCACCGGGACAGGTCTCTGTAGGGGCCAACGTCCTGACTTTC
many	-	TRBV29-1	TRBJ2-5	CSVWLMGTQYF	TGCAGCGTTTGGCTTATGGGGACCCAGTACTTC
many	TRBD2	TRBV28	TRBJ2-2	CASTPAGGTGELFF	TGTGCCAGCACCCCGGCGGGGGGTACCGGGGAGCTGTTTTTT
-	TRBD1	TRBV28	TRBJ2-1	CASSSWDRGYRAGEGNEQFF	TGTGCCAGCAGCTCTTGGGACAGGGGATATCGAGCGGGAGAGGGCAATGAGCAGTTCTTC
few	-	TRBV6-2/TRBV6-3	TRBJ2-5	CASSLDPRETQYF	TGTGCCAGCAGTTTGGACCCTAGGGAGACCCAGTACTTC
few	TRBD2	TRBV7-2	TRBJ2-7	CASSLDASGRGEQYF	TGTGCCAGCAGCTTAGATGCTAGCGGGAGAGGCGAGCAGTACTTC
-	-	TRBV12-3/TRBV12-4	TRBJ1-5	CASSFGTGANQPQHF	TGTGCCAGCAGTTTCGGGACTGGGGCCAATCAGCCCCAGCATTTT
few	-	TRBV7-8	TRBJ1-4	CASSLAGATNEKLFF	TGTGCCAGCAGCTTAGCGGGCGCAACTAATGAAAAACTGTTTTTT
medium-sized	-	TRBV2	TRBJ2-7	CASSEVVGQYEQYF	TGTGCCAGCAGTGAAGTAGTAGGGCAATACGAGCAGTACTTC
few	-	TRBV12-3/TRBV12-4	TRBJ2-1	CASSYILASPVYNEQFF	TGTGCCAGCAGTTACATACTCGCCTCGCCCGTCTACAATGAGCAGTTCTTC
many	TRBD2	TRBV5-5	TRBJ2-5	CASSLARTASGLKETQYF	TGTGCCAGCAGCTTGGCCCGGACCGCTAGCGGGCTTAAAGAGACCCAGTACTTC
many	-	TRBV29-1	TRBJ1-2	CSVEDLRRIGLNYGYTF	TGCAGCGTTGAAGATCTTAGGCGGATCGGACTCAACTATGGCTACACCTTC
many	-	TRBV5-6	TRBJ2-5	CASSYPTLGYQETQYF	TGTGCCAGCAGCTACCCGACGCTCGGATACCAAGAGACCCAGTACTTC
many	TRBD2	TRBV9	TRBJ2-3	CASSAGGADTQYF	TGTGCCAGCAGCGCGGGGGGTGCAGATACGCAGTATTTT
few	-	TRBV13	TRBJ2-7	CASSLESLGQYF	TGTGCCAGCAGCTTAGAAAGCCTGGGGCAGTACTTC
few	-	TRBV28	TRBJ2-7	CASRDNSYEQYF	TGTGCCAGCCGGGACAACTCCTACGAGCAGTACTTC
-	-	TRBV21-1	TRBJ2-5	CASSKSRTQETQYF	TGTGCCAGCAGCAAGTCTCGTACCCAAGAGACCCAGTACTTC
-	-	TRBV4-1	TRBJ1-6	CASSQGASSGPPLHF	TGCGCCAGCAGCCAAGGCGCCAGTTCAGGTCCACCCCTCCACTTT
many	-	TRBV11-2	TRBJ2-7	CASSLVVSGQVLGGEPYEQYF	TGTGCCAGCAGCTTAGTCGTCTCAGGGCAGGTGCTTGGCGGGGAGCCCTACGAGCAGTACTTC
-	-	TRBV20-1	TRBJ2-7	CSARDPIGDEQYF	TGCAGTGCTAGAGATCCGATAGGGGACGAGCAGTACTTC
-	TRBD2	TRBV2	TRBJ2-1	CASIPWGTSGYNEQFF	TGTGCCAGCATCCCGTGGGGGACTAGCGGGTACAATGAGCAGTTCTTC
few	TRBD1	TRBV15	TRBJ2-2	CATSRDLYRTGSGELFF	TGTGCCACCAGCAGAGATCTTTATAGGACAGGGTCCGGGGAGCTGTTTTTT
many	-	TRBV12-3/TRBV12-4	TRBJ1-1	CASSQGLGLNTEAFF	TGTGCCAGCAGTCAGGGTCTGGGATTGAACACTGAAGCTTTCTTT
few	TRBD2	TRBV27	TRBJ2-7	CASSTSWTSGHYEQHF	TGTGCCAGCAGTACGAGCTGGACTAGCGGGCACTACGAGCAGCACTTC
many	-	TRBV5-6	TRBJ2-2	CASSDGSGELFF	TGTGCCAGCAGCGATGGTTCCGGGGAGCTGTTTTTT
-	TRBD2	TRBV3-1	TRBJ2-5	CASTPVAGGPKETQYF	TGTGCCAGCACTCCTGTAGCGGGGGGCCCAAAAGAGACCCAGTACTTC
few	TRBD2	TRBV14	TRBJ2-3	CASSRVGLASTDTQYF	TGTGCCAGCAGCCGCGTCGGACTAGCAAGCACAGATACGCAGTATTTT
few	TRBD1	TRBV13	TRBJ2-4	CASSPGGVNKNIQYF	TGTGCCAGCAGCCCAGGGGGAGTCAACAAAAACATTCAGTACTTC
few	-	TRBV7-9	TRBJ1-2	CASSLGNGYGYTF	TGTGCCAGCAGCTTAGGCAACGGCTATGGCTACACCTTC
few	-	TRBV21-1	TRBJ2-1	CASSAGFSYNEQFF	TGTGCCAGCAGCGCAGGCTTCTCCTACAATGAGCAGTTCTTC
many	-	TRBV12-3/TRBV12-4	TRBJ2-7	CASSSLGVYEQYF	TGTGCCAGCAGTTCCCTCGGGGTCTACGAGCAGTACTTC
-	-	TRBV5-5	TRBJ2-3	CASSLVGVSTDTQYF	TGTGCCAGCAGCTTGGTTGGGGTTAGCACAGATACGCAGTATTTT
-	TRBD2	TRBV4-1	TRBJ2-3	CASSLSGTSGETDTQYF	TGCGCCAGCAGCCTCTCCGGGACTAGCGGGGAGACAGATACGCAGTATTTT
few	-	TRBV7-8	TRBJ2-3	CASSPRMSTDTQYF	TGTGCCAGCAGCCCCCGAATGAGCACAGATACGCAGTATTTT
-	-	TRBV5-5	TRBJ2-1	CASSLEAPSNEQFF	TGTGCCAGCAGCTTGGAGGCTCCAAGCAATGAGCAGTTCTTC
-	-	TRBV29-1	TRBJ2-1	CSVEGLAGGASSYNEQFF	TGCAGCGTTGAAGGGCTGGCGGGCGGGGCTAGCTCCTACAATGAGCAGTTCTTC
few	TRBD1	TRBV7-3	TRBJ2-3	CASSLTSGWGTGGTDTQYF	TGTGCCAGCAGCTTAACGTCAGGATGGGGGACAGGGGGCACAGATACGCAGTATTTT
few	-	TRBV10-3	TRBJ2-5	CAISDGREETQYF	TGTGCCATCAGTGACGGCAGGGAGGAGACCCAGTACTTC
many	-	TRBV4-1	TRBJ2-1	CASSGGGQVSYNEQFF	TGCGCCAGCAGCGGGGGTGGGCAGGTCTCCTACAATGAGCAGTTCTTC
many	-	TRBV28	TRBJ2-1	CASSLGDPYNEQFF	TGTGCCAGCAGTTTAGGAGATCCCTACAATGAGCAGTTCTTC
-	-	TRBV11-3	TRBJ2-1	CASAGFPGDEQFF	TGTGCCAGCGCCGGTTTTCCCGGCGATGAGCAGTTCTTC
few	-	TRBV9	TRBJ2-2	CASSDGTTNTGELFF	TGTGCCAGCAGCGACGGGACAACGAACACCGGGGAGCTGTTTTTT
few	-	TRBV27	TRBJ2-7	CASSLMASPSPSYEQYF	TGTGCCAGCAGTTTAATGGCCAGCCCCTCCCCCTCCTACGAGCAGTACTTC
-	-	TRBV28	TRBJ2-5	CASSFLVWGEETQYF	TGTGCCAGCAGTTTTTTGGTCTGGGGAGAAGAGACCCAGTACTTC
few	TRBD2	TRBV5-6	TRBJ2-2	CASSFSTSVLTGELFF	TGTGCCAGCAGCTTCTCAACTAGCGTTCTCACCGGGGAGCTGTTTTTT
-	-	TRBV7-8	TRBJ2-4	CASSLAVLWLHAAKNIQYF	TGTGCCAGCAGCTTAGCGGTATTATGGCTGCACGCGGCCAAAAACATTCAGTACTTC
few	-	TRBV27	TRBJ2-1	CASSLSAPYNEQFF	TGTGCCAGCAGTTTATCCGCCCCCTACAATGAGCAGTTCTTC